These 19 T cell receptor beta chains were sequenced from one sample in a study of T cells in Graves' hyperthyroidism and ophthalmopathy. What was amplified from RNA transcripts were TCR beta CDR3 regions. The TCR CDR3 was amplified in a first-round RT-PCR using the HTBI primer set. MiXCR was run by TCRdb on the multiplex PCR reads, yielding one entry per CDR3 protein. Here the sample spans approximately 430,000 distinct CDR3 sequences, more than 15% being singletons. Sequencing was performed on blood. The receptors stem from a woman younger than 30 with Graves' hyperthyroidism.

This clonotype was seen many times. The chain couples TRBV2 to TRBJ2-1; TRBD2 matches 8 bases. V shed 6 bases and J 3 bases; nucleotides not matched to a gene: 4. Per the germline V gene, CDR1 is SNHLY and CDR2 is FYNNEI. The CDR3 consists of 14 residues. CDR3 sequence reads: CASSAGGGYNEQFF. CDR3 nucleotides: TGTGCCAGCAGCGCCGGGGGGGGCTACAATGAGCAGTTCTTC. The full variable domain, completed using reference TRBV2 and TRBJ2-1, is EPEVTQTPSHQVTQMGQEVILRCVPISNHLYFYWYRQILGQKVEFLVSFYNNEISEKSEIFDDQFSVERPDGSNFTLKIRSTKLEDSAMYFCASSAGGGYNEQFFGPGTRLTVL.

The chain uses TRBV20-1 and TRBJ2-7; 10 bases align to TRBD2. The CDR3 has 13 amino acids. V dropped 5 bases and J dropped 5; count of bases not matched to a gene: 6. Germline V gene data show CDR1 as DFQATT and CDR2 as SNEGSKA (reference sequence). CDR3: CSAAGTSDHEQYF. The CDR3 nucleotides are TGCAGTGCTGCCGGGACTAGCGACCACGAGCAGTACTTC.

The rearrangement joins TRBV2 to TRBJ2-1; 10 nucleotides align to TRBD2. CDR1 is SNHLY, CDR2 FYNNEI, per germline. The J segment lost 7 bases and the V segment lost 4 bases, leaving 7 bases of the junction unmatched. The CDR3 is 15 amino acids. The CDR3 region has the DNA TGTGCCAGCAGTGCCGGACTAGCGGAAGATAATGAGCAGTTCTTC. It specifies CASSAGLAEDNEQFF.

This clonotype showed up many times. The chain is built from TRBV5-5 and TRBJ2-5, with D perhaps matching TRBD2 (5 bases). The length of the CDR3 is 13 residues. Per germline, CDR1 SGHKS and CDR2 YYEKEE (reference sequence). V was trimmed by 2 bases and J by 2 bases, leaving 7 bases between them. DNA for the CDR3: TGTGCCAGCAGCTTTTCGGGGCAAGAGACCCAGTACTTC. Residues: CASSFSGQETQYF.

There are many counts of this clonotype. The V call is TRBV27, the J call TRBJ2-7; D gene unclear. CDR1 is MNHEY, CDR2 SMNVEV, per germline (reference sequence). With 5 bases removed from V and 6 bases from J, the gap between germline ends came to 23 bases. This CDR3 is 16 amino acids long. In DNA form, the CDR3 reads TGTGCCAGCAGTCCCGGGTTGGGCCTCGTTATTGGCGAGCAGTACTTC. This encodes CASSPGLGLVIGEQYF.

This clonotype was seen at least ten times. J is TRBJ1-6 and V is TRBV2; D is ambiguous. CDR1 is SNHLY and CDR2 is FYNNEI in the germline V gene. Trimming cost V 6 bases and J 0 bases, with 9 bases left between them. This CDR3 has 15 amino acids. CDR3 loop: CASRERSSYNSPLHF. As DNA, the CDR3 is TGTGCCAGCAGGGAAAGGAGCTCCTATAATTCACCCCTCCACTTT.

This clonotype was seen repeatedly, ten times or more. This chain joins TRBV12-3 or TRBV12-4 and TRBJ2-1; 10 bases fit TRBD2. V lost 7 bases, J lost 7 bases, and 10 bases stayed unmatched. This CDR3 is built from 15 residues. The CDR3 region is CASTRAGGEGNEQFF. CDR3 sequence (DNA): TGTGCCAGCACCCGAGCGGGAGGGGAGGGGAATGAGCAGTTCTTC.

Ten or more counts support this clonotype. The CDR3 protein is CASSEWGASWAYSPLHF. CDR3 sequence (DNA): TGTGCCAGCAGTGAATGGGGCGCGTCTTGGGCATATTCACCCCTCCACTTT. The rearrangement links TRBV6-1 to TRBJ1-6; D possibly corresponds to TRBD1 (5 bases). V was clipped by 2 bases and J by 8 bases, with 19 bases between them. CDR3 length equals 17 residues. Germline CDR1 is MNHNS and CDR2 is SASEGT.

The rearrangement uses TRBV19 and TRBJ2-5, with a possible D match to TRBD2 (5 bases). The germline gives CDR1 LNHDA, CDR2 SQIVND (reference sequence). V was pared by 7 bases and J by 5 bases, with 14 bases between. The CDR3 is 13 residues long. Here the CDR3 DNA reads TGTGCCAGTACTCCAGCTAGCCGGGAGACCCAGTACTTC. Its translation is CASTPASRETQYF.

This chain uses TRBV7-9 with TRBJ2-2; D not certain. CDR1 and CDR2 (germline): SEHNR, FQNEAQ (reference sequence). The ends were cut back, 4 bases at V and 1 base at J, with 7 bases in the middle. The CDR3 is made up of 14 amino acids. This CDR3 reads CASSSTVNTGELFF. The CDR3 nucleotides are TGTGCCAGCAGCTCCACAGTGAACACCGGGGAGCTGTTTTTT.

This clonotype was detected ten times or more. The J gene is TRBJ2-5, the V gene TRBV7-6, with 10 nucleotides matching TRBD1. The germline V gene has CDR1 SGHVS and CDR2 FNYEAQ. This CDR3 is built from 15 residues. The junction had 6 bases not matched to a gene; V was cut back by 5 bases and J by 3 bases. The CDR3 nucleotides are TGTGCCAGCAGCCAGGCGGACAGGGGGGAAGAGACCCAGTACTTC. Translated, it gives CASSQADRGEETQYF. Looking up the rest from reference TRBV7-6 and TRBJ2-5 gives the full variable domain: GAGVSQSPRYKVTKRGQDVALRCDPISGHVSLYWYRQALGQGPEFLTYFNYEAQQDKSGLPNDRFSAERPEGSISTLTIQRTEQRDSAMYRCASSQADRGEETQYFGPGTRLLVL.

This clonotype was detected many times. J is TRBJ1-1 and V is TRBV27; D call uncertain. Trimming removed 6 bases from V and 1 base from J, with 15 bases in between. CDR3 length: 15 residues. The germline gives CDR1 MNHEY, CDR2 SMNVEV (reference sequence). CDR3 sequence: CASSPTGRQNTEAFF. CDR3 nucleotide sequence: TGTGCCAGCAGCCCCACCGGACGCCAGAACACTGAAGCTTTCTTT.

The CDR3 sequence is CASSHPGQGEDTQYF. CDR3 coding DNA: TGTGCCAGCAGCCATCCGGGACAGGGGGAAGATACGCAGTATTTT. The rearrangement joins TRBV7-6 to TRBJ2-3, with 11 nucleotides matching TRBD1. The CDR3 spans 15 residues. After removal of 5 bases from V and 5 bases from J, the junction contained 6 bases not matched to a gene. Germline V lookup: CDR1 SGHVS, CDR2 FNYEAQ.

This chain joins TRBV19 and TRBJ1-1; 10 nucleotides match TRBD1. The V gene end was trimmed by 4 bases and the J gene end by 0 bases; junction bases not matched to a gene: 8. The CDR3 is 17 amino acids. CDR1 is LNHDA and CDR2 is SQIVND in the germline V gene (reference sequence). CDR3: CASSTGTGDIMNTEAFF. As DNA, the CDR3 is TGTGCCAGTAGTACCGGGACAGGGGACATCATGAACACTGAAGCTTTCTTT.

This clonotype was detected ten times or more. The rearrangement links TRBV6-2 or TRBV6-3 to TRBJ1-2; D gene unclear. CDR3 length: 13 residues. From germline, CDR1 is MNHEY and CDR2 SVGEGT. Trimming left V 6 bases short and J 1 base short, with 9 bases between. The CDR3 spells CASRIDNNYGYTF. The CDR3 DNA follows: TGTGCCAGCAGGATCGACAATAACTATGGCTACACCTTC.

In DNA form, the CDR3 reads TGCGCCAGCACCGGGGACAGACTCTCCGTCCCAGATACGCAGTATTTT. Its translation is CASTGDRLSVPDTQYF. The chain employs TRBV5-1 and TRBJ2-3; 7 bases are a match to TRBD1. The V gene end was trimmed by 6 bases and the J gene end by 4 bases; junction bases not matched to a gene: 14. CDR1 is SGHRS and CDR2 is YFSETQ in the germline V gene. The CDR3 is 16 amino acids. Full variable domain (remainder filled in from reference TRBV5-1 and TRBJ2-3): KAGVTQTPRYLIKTRGQQVTLSCSPISGHRSVSWYQQTPGQGLQFLFEYFSETQRNKGNFPGRFSGRQFSNSRSEMNVSTLELGDSALYLCASTGDRLSVPDTQYFGPGTRLTVL.

Worth noting for this clonotype: This may come from a read error, since a much larger clone is one base off. V usage is TRBV2 and J usage is TRBJ1-4; a weak D match, TRBD1 (6 bases). CDR3 size: 16 residues. Germline CDR1 and CDR2: SNHLY and FYNNEI. The CDR3 DNA sequence: TGTGCCAGCAGTGTCTGGTTAGGAGGGGGATTGGAAAAACCGTTTTTT. The encoded protein is CASSVWLGGGLEKPFF. The entire variable domain, with the rest obtained from reference TRBV2 and TRBJ1-4, is as follows: EPEVTQTPSHQVTQMGQEVILRCVPISNHLYFYWYRQILGQKVEFLVSFYNNEISEKSEIFDDQFSVERPDGSNFTLKIRSTKLEDSAMYFCASSVWLGGGLEKPFFGSGTQLSVL.

The chain combines TRBV5-5 with TRBJ1-2; a possible D gene is TRBD1 (5 bases). The V gene's germline CDR1 is SGHKS and CDR2 YYEKEE (reference sequence). V lost 4 bases to trimming and J lost 8 bases, with 21 bases between them. The CDR3 runs to 15 residues. The CDR3 protein is CASSRDRRGSAGYTF. The CDR3 DNA reads TGTGCCAGCAGCCGCGATCGTCGGGGGTCTGCGGGCTACACCTTC.

This clonotype was observed at least ten times. V is TRBV4-1 and J is TRBJ1-2; a weak D match, TRBD1 (5 bases). In germline, CDR1 is MGHRA, CDR2 YSYEKL. The CDR3 extends over 15 amino acids. The V gene lost 3 bases and the J gene lost 5 bases, with 16 bases spanning the gap. In DNA form, the CDR3 reads TGCGCCAGCAGCCACTCCATTGGGGGAGGGTATGGCTACACCTTC. Translating it yields CASSHSIGGGYGYTF.